What follows are 24 T cell receptor beta chains derived from one specimen sequenced in a study of shared clonotypes between healthy human individuals. Sequencing was performed with immunoSEQ multiplex PCR; in TCRdb, only in-frame clones are kept and a portion is missing. The table has more than 2,000,000 clones, approximately 93% seen once. The sequenced material came from naive CD4+ T cells from PBMCs. Subset given: CD45RA+ positively selected. These receptor sequences come from a man between 18 and 29 years old in good health. Some clones in this sample may be carry-over from other donors' samples.

This clone showed up just once. The chain carries TRBV5-1 and TRBJ1-1; no clear D gene. From germline, CDR1 is SGHRS and CDR2 YFSETQ. The CDR3 is 15 residues long. The ends were cut back, 0 bases at V and 6 bases at J, with 15 bases in the middle. Here the CDR3 reads CASSLVRTGDAEAFF. The CDR3 DNA follows: TGCGCCAGCAGCTTGGTTCGGACGGGAGACGCTGAAGCTTTCTTT.

The chain combines TRBV7-2 with TRBJ1-1; 7 bases are a match to TRBD1. This CDR3 spans 13 amino acids. V trimming: 8 bases; J trimming: 1 base; junction bases outside the gene matches: 4. The V gene's germline CDR1 is SGHTA and CDR2 FQGNSA. CDR3 sequence reads: CASGRQGNTEAFF. CDR3 nucleotides: TGTGCCAGCGGTCGACAGGGGAACACTGAAGCTTTCTTT.

Only one count was recorded for this clone. The chain couples TRBV6-4 to TRBJ1-5; D uncertain. From germline, CDR1 is MRHNA and CDR2 SNTAGT. The CDR3 covers 13 residues. Trimming took off 6 bases at V and 3 bases at J, with 9 bases between the two ends. The CDR3 sequence is CASSTEPNQPQHF. In DNA form, the CDR3 reads TGTGCCAGCAGCACGGAACCCAATCAGCCCCAGCATTTT.

This chain links TRBV7-9 with TRBJ2-1; D remains ambiguous. Between the trimmed V and J ends, which lost 5 bases and 8 bases, there was a span of 16 bases. The CDR3 sequence is 14 residues long. Looked up from germline, CDR1 is SEHNR and CDR2 is FQNEAQ (reference sequence). The CDR3 loop reads CASSINTEVHEQFF. The CDR3 DNA reads as TGTGCCAGCAGCATAAACACTGAAGTCCATGAGCAGTTCTTC.

The J gene is TRBJ2-5, the V gene TRBV7-9; D is possibly TRBD2 (5 bases). Germline values: CDR1 SEHNR, CDR2 FQNEAQ (reference sequence). This CDR3 is 15 amino acids long. With 3 bases removed from V and 5 bases from J, the gap between germline ends came to 16 bases. DNA for the CDR3: TGTGCCAGCAGCTTCTCTTCGGAGGTGGGGGAGACCCAGTACTTC. It yields the protein CASSFSSEVGETQYF.

A remark on this clone: At the DNA level, this CDR3 is encoded by other sequences in the same sample as well. The CDR3 reads CASSYPGTYEQYF. The CDR3 bases are TGTGCCAGCAGTTACCCGGGGACCTACGAGCAGTACTTC. The chain uses TRBV6-5 and TRBJ2-7, with D maybe TRBD2 (5 bases). This CDR3 region has 13 residues. V was trimmed by 2 bases and J by 2 bases, leaving 7 bases between them. Germline V lookup: CDR1 MNHEY, CDR2 SVGAGI.

The sample holds one count of this clone. The chain combines TRBV7-3 with TRBJ2-1, with D possibly matching TRBD1 (6 bases). This CDR3 has 14 residues. CDR1 and CDR2 from the germline V gene are SGHTA and FQGTGA. The ends were cut back, 5 bases at V and 2 bases at J, with 10 bases in the middle. CDR3 DNA: TGTGCCAGCAGCATCGGGACACCCTACAATGAGCAGTTCTTC. This encodes CASSIGTPYNEQFF.

V gene TRBV5-6 combines with J gene TRBJ1-1; TRBD1 is a possible D gene (5 bases). CDR3 length: 17 amino acids. Germline values: CDR1 SGHDT, CDR2 YYEEEE. V shed 3 bases and J shed 2 bases, with 20 bases lying between them. In DNA form, the CDR3 reads TGTGCCAGCAGCTCTAATCGACAGTCCTCTACCAACACTGAAGCTTTCTTT. Translating gives CASSSNRQSSTNTEAFF.

This chain links TRBV23-1 with TRBJ2-2; tentatively, D is TRBD2 (5 bases). TRBV23-1 is noted as an ORF with a role that remains uncertain. V lost 3 bases, J lost 6 bases, and 14 bases lay in between. The CDR3 is made up of 15 amino acids. For the CDR3, the DNA is TGCGCCAGCAGTCAGGGTGGGAGTGGAGCCGGGGAGCTGTTTTTT. Its protein product is CASSQGGSGAGELFF.

The chain has TRBV7-2 and TRBJ2-5; tentative D call: TRBD2 (6 bases). This CDR3 comprises 14 residues. The germline V gene has CDR1 SGHTA and CDR2 FQGNSA. The V and J ends lost 3 bases and 2 bases respectively, with 10 bases between them. Here the CDR3 DNA reads TGTGCCAGCAGCTTGACTAGAGAGCAAGAGACCCAGTACTTC. Protein: CASSLTREQETQYF.

The chain uses TRBV6-1 and TRBJ1-5; D ambiguous. Germline CDR1 reads MNHNS; CDR2 reads SASEGT. V shed 4 bases and J shed 7 bases, with 11 bases lying between them. The CDR3 contains 13 residues. CDR3: CASSGEERQPQHF. The DNA of the CDR3 is TGTGCCAGCAGTGGGGAGGAGAGGCAGCCCCAGCATTTT.

The V call is TRBV28, the J call TRBJ1-1, with no clear D. CDR1 and CDR2 (germline): MDHEN, SYDVKM. The CDR3 extends over 15 amino acids. Trimming cost V 6 bases and J 1 base, with 15 bases left between them. The CDR3 loop reads CASRHPGVANTEAFF. For the CDR3, the DNA is TGTGCCAGCAGACATCCTGGTGTGGCGAACACTGAAGCTTTCTTT.

On this clone: This CDR3 is also generated by other DNA sequences in the sample. The V and J genes are TRBV28 and TRBJ1-2, with 12 bases lining up with TRBD1. The J segment lost 6 bases and the V segment lost 6 bases, leaving 11 bases of the junction unmatched. CDR1 is MDHEN, CDR2 SYDVKM, per germline. The CDR3 loop spans 16 amino acids. The CDR3 reads CASSRDRGRGTDGYTF. CDR3 nucleotides: TGTGCCAGCAGCCGGGACAGGGGGCGGGGGACGGATGGCTACACCTTC.

The rearrangement joins TRBV28 to TRBJ2-1; TRBD1 is a possible D gene (6 bases). V was cut by 5 bases and J by 5 bases, with 13 bases left in between. From germline, CDR1 is MDHEN and CDR2 SYDVKM. The CDR3 loop spans 14 amino acids. The CDR3 bases are TGTGCCAGCAGTCGGGACACTCTCAACAATGAGCAGTTCTTC. Translation gives CASSRDTLNNEQFF.

The rearrangement joins TRBV27 to TRBJ2-1; D ambiguous. This CDR3 comprises 19 residues. The V end lost 4 bases, the J end lost 0 bases, and 22 bases lay between the germline ends. Germline V CDR1 and CDR2: MNHEY, SMNVEV (reference sequence). CDR3 region: CASSYDRPQAGSSYNEQFF. In DNA, the CDR3 is TGTGCCAGCAGTTACGACCGCCCTCAAGCCGGGTCCTCCTACAATGAGCAGTTCTTC.

This chain uses TRBV7-9 with TRBJ1-4; 8 nucleotides line up with TRBD1. Germline V CDR1 and CDR2: SEHNR, FQNEAQ (reference sequence). Losses at the gene ends were 5 bases for V and 4 bases for J; bases not matched to a gene: 6. There are 15 residues in the CDR3. CDR3 sequence reads: CASSPGQAINEKLFF. The CDR3 DNA follows: TGTGCCAGCAGCCCGGGACAGGCCATTAATGAAAAACTGTTTTTT.

This chain connects TRBV2 to TRBJ2-1, with 12 positions matching TRBD2. The CDR3 contains 17 residues. CDR1 is SNHLY and CDR2 is FYNNEI in the germline V gene. The J segment lost 7 bases and the V segment lost 7 bases, leaving 14 bases of the junction unmatched. The DNA for the CDR3 is TGTGCCAGCATGGGCGGGGCTAGCGGGAGGGTATTTAATGAGCAGTTCTTC. It specifies CASMGGASGRVFNEQFF.

The V and J genes are TRBV28 and TRBJ1-1; D remains unclear. V was trimmed by 3 bases and J by 4 bases, leaving 9 bases between them. The CDR3 spans 13 residues. Germline CDR1 MDHEN, CDR2 SYDVKM. The CDR3, as DNA: TGTGCCAGCAGTTTCGACGGTGGCACTGAAGCTTTCTTT. Translated: CASSFDGGTEAFF.

The rearrangement links TRBV5-1 to TRBJ2-1, with D possibly matching TRBD1 (6 bases). The CDR3 has 16 amino acids. The germline V and J ends were trimmed by 0 bases and 4 bases, with 14 bases remaining between them. CDR1 and CDR2 from the germline V gene are SGHRS and YFSETQ. DNA of the CDR3: TGCGCCAGCAGCTTGGTTGGGACACCATATTACAATGAGCAGTTCTTC. Translation gives CASSLVGTPYYNEQFF.

The rearrangement links TRBV9 to TRBJ2-1, with 10 nucleotides matching TRBD2. CDR1 SGDLS and CDR2 YYNGEE come from the germline V gene. This CDR3 region has 15 residues. Germline trimming cut 3 bases from V and 2 bases from J; bases unmatched to any gene: 2. CDR3 DNA sequence: TGTGCCAGCAGCGGGACTAGCGGAACCTACAATGAGCAGTTCTTC. Amino acids: CASSGTSGTYNEQFF.

The rearrangement uses TRBV18 and TRBJ2-1; TRBD2 matches at 8 bases. Per germline, CDR1 KGHSH and CDR2 LQKENI. The CDR3 loop spans 17 amino acids. The V gene end was trimmed by 3 bases and the J gene end by 4 bases; junction bases not matched to a gene: 11. CDR3 sequence (DNA): TGTGCCAGCTCACCCGCTTTCTGGAGCGGGGGTTACAATGAGCAGTTCTTC. Its translation: CASSPAFWSGGYNEQFF.

The chain employs TRBV28 and TRBJ2-5, with 7 positions matching TRBD1. V shed 5 bases and J 2 bases; nucleotides not matched to a gene: 8. The CDR3 is 15 amino acids. CDR1 and CDR2 from the germline V gene are MDHEN and SYDVKM. The CDR3 region is CASSGSSGGQETQYF. The CDR3 nucleotides read TGTGCCAGCAGTGGGTCCTCAGGGGGTCAAGAGACCCAGTACTTC.

The V gene is TRBV9, the J gene TRBJ2-3, with D uncertain. Germline-derived CDR1 and CDR2 are SGDLS and YYNGEE. V lost 3 bases to trimming and J lost 1 base, with 12 bases between them. The CDR3 covers 15 residues. Written as DNA, the CDR3 is TGTGCCAGCAGCGCTCGATTCCGGGGCACAGATACGCAGTATTTT. This translates into CASSARFRGTDTQYF.

The chain carries TRBV19 and TRBJ1-4; possibly TRBD1 for D (5 bases). V shed 3 bases and J shed 1 base, with 15 bases lying between them. CDR1 is LNHDA, CDR2 SQIVND, per germline (reference sequence). The CDR3 totals 17 residues. The CDR3 DNA sequence: TGTGCCAGTAGTATTCCCGGGTTCGGGGGAACTAATGAAAAACTGTTTTTT. Its translation: CASSIPGFGGTNEKLFF.